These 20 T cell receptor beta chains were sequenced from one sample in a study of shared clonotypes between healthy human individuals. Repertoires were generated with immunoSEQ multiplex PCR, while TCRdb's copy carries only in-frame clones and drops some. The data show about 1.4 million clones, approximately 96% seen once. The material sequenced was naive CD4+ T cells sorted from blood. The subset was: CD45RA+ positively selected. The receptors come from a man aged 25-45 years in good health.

The CDR3 bases are TGTGCCAGCAGTTTAGACAGGAGCACAGATACGCAGTATTTT. Amino acid sequence: CASSLDRSTDTQYF. The rearrangement uses TRBV28 and TRBJ2-3; perhaps TRBD1 as D (6 bases). Germline CDR1 and CDR2: MDHEN and SYDVKM. The CDR3 loop spans 14 amino acids. V lost 2 bases, J lost 0 bases, and 6 bases lay in between.

The DNA for the CDR3 is TGTGCCAGCAGCAAATCGACAGGGAAAGCCTACGAGCAGTACTTC. As protein: CASSKSTGKAYEQYF. This chain connects TRBV9 to TRBJ2-7; TRBD1 aligns across 7 bases. The germline V gene encodes CDR1 SGDLS and CDR2 YYNGEE. This CDR3 is 15 amino acids long. The V segment lost 4 bases and the J segment 2 bases; nucleotides outside the gene matches: 9.

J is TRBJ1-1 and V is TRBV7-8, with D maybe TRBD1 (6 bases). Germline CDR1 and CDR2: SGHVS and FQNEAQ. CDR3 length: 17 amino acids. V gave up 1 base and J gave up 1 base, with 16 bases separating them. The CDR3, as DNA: TGTGCCAGCAGCTTAGGACAGGCTATCATAAAGAACACTGAAGCTTTCTTT. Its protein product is CASSLGQAIIKNTEAFF.

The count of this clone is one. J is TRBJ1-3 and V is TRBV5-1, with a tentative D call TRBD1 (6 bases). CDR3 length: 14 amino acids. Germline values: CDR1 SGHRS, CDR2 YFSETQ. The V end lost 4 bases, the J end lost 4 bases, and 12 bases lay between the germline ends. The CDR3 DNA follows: TGCGCCAGCAGCCCGGGGGACATGGGAAACACCATATATTTT. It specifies CASSPGDMGNTIYF.

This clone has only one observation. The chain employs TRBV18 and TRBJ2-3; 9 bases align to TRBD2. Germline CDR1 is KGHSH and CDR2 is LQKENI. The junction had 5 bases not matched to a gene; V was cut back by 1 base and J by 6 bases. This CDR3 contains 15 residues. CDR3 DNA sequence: TGTGCCAGCTCACCACAGGCGGGAGGGCCCGATACGCAGTATTTT. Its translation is CASSPQAGGPDTQYF.

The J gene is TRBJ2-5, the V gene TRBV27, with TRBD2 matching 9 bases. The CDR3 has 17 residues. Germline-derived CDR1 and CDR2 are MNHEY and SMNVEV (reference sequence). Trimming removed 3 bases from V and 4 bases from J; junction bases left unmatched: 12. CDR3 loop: CASSFFGAGGSRETQYF. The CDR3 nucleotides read TGTGCCAGCAGTTTCTTTGGAGCGGGAGGTAGCCGAGAGACCCAGTACTTC.

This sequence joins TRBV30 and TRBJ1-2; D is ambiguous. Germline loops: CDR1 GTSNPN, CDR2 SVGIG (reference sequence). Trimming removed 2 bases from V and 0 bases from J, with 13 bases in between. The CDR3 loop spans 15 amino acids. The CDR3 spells CAWSLGGGTNYGYTF. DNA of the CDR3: TGTGCCTGGAGTCTGGGAGGTGGGACTAACTATGGCTACACCTTC.

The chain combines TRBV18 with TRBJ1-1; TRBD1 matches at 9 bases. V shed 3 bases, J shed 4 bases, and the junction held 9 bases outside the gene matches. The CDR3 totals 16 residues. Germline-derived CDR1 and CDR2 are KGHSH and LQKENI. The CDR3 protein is CASSPKATGGFTEAFF. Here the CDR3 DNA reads TGTGCCAGCTCACCGAAGGCGACAGGGGGTTTCACTGAAGCTTTCTTT.

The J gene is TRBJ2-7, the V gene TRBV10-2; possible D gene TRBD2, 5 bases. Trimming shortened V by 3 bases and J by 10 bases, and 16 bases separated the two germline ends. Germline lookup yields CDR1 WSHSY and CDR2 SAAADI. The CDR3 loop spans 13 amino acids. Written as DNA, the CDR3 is TGCGCCAGCAGTGATGTCAGAGGGTCCCCCCAGTACTTC. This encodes CASSDVRGSPQYF.

The CDR3 loop reads CASSRGQAPGDTQYF. CDR3 DNA: TGTGCCAGCTCACGGGGACAGGCCCCGGGAGATACGCAGTATTTT. The chain is built from TRBV18 and TRBJ2-3; the match to TRBD1 covers 8 bases. The junction had 8 bases not matched to a gene; V was cut back by 4 bases and J by 5 bases. CDR1 and CDR2 (germline): KGHSH, LQKENI. The CDR3 is 15 residues long.

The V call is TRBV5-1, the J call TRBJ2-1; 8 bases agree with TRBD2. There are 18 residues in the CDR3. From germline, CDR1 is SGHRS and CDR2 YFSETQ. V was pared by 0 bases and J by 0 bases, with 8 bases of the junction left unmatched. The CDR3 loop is CASSLAELAAGSYNEQFF. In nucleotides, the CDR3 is TGCGCCAGCAGCTTGGCCGAACTAGCGGCGGGCTCCTACAATGAGCAGTTCTTC.

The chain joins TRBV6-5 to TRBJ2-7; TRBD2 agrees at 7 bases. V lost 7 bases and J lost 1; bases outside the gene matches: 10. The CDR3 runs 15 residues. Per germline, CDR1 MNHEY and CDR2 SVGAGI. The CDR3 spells CASTPGSSGSYEQYF. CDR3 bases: TGTGCCAGCACCCCCGGGTCTAGCGGTTCCTACGAGCAGTACTTC.

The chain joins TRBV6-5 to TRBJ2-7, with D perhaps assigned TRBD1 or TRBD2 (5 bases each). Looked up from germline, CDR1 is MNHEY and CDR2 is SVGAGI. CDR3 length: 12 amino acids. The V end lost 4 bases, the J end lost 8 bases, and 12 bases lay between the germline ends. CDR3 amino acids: CASSSAPGQQYF. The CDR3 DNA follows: TGTGCCAGCAGTTCCGCACCGGGACAGCAGTACTTC.

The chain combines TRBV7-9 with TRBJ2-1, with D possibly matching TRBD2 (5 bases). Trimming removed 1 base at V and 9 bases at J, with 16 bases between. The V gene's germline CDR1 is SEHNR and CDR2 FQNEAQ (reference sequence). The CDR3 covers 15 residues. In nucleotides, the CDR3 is TGTGCCAGCAGCTTAGGTGGGAGTGGGGTTGCTGAGCAGTTCTTC. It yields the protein CASSLGGSGVAEQFF.

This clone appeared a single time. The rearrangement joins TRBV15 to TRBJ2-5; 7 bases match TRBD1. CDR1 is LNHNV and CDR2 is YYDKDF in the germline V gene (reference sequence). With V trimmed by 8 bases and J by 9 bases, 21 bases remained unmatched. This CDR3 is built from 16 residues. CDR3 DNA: TGTGCCACCCGAGGGGGCGCAGCTGGCAGGTTGTGGGCCCAGTACTTC. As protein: CATRGGAAGRLWAQYF.

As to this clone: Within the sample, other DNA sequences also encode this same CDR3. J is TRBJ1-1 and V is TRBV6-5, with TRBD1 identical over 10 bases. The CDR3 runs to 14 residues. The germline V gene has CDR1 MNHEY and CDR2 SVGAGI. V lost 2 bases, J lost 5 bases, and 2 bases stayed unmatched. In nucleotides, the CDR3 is TGTGCCAGCAGTTACAGGGACAGGGGTACTGAAGCTTTCTTT. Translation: CASSYRDRGTEAFF.

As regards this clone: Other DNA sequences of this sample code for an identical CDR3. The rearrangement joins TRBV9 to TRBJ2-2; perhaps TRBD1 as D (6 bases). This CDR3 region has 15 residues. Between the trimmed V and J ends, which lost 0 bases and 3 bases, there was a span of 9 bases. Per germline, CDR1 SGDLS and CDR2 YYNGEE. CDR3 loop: CASSVGSGDTGELFF. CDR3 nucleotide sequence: TGTGCCAGCAGCGTAGGATCAGGGGACACCGGGGAGCTGTTTTTT.

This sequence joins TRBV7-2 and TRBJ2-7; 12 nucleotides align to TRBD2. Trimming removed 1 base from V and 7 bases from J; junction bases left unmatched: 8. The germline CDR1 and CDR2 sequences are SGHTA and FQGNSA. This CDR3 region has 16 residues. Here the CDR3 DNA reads TGTGCCAGCAGCTTAGTTGGGGGGACTAGCGGGTTAGAGCAGTACTTC. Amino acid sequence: CASSLVGGTSGLEQYF.

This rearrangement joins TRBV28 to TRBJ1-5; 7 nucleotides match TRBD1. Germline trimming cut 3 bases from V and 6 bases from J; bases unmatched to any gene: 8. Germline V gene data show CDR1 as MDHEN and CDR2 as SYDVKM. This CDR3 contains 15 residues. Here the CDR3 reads CASSFADRDFQPQHF. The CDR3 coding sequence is TGTGCCAGCAGTTTTGCAGACAGGGACTTTCAGCCCCAGCATTTT.

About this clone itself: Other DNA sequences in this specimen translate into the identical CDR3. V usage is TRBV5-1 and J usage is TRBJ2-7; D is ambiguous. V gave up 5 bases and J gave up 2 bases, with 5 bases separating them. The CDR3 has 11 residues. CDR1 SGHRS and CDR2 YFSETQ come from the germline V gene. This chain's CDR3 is CASRGTYEQYF. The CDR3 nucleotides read TGCGCCAGCAGGGGCACCTACGAGCAGTACTTC.